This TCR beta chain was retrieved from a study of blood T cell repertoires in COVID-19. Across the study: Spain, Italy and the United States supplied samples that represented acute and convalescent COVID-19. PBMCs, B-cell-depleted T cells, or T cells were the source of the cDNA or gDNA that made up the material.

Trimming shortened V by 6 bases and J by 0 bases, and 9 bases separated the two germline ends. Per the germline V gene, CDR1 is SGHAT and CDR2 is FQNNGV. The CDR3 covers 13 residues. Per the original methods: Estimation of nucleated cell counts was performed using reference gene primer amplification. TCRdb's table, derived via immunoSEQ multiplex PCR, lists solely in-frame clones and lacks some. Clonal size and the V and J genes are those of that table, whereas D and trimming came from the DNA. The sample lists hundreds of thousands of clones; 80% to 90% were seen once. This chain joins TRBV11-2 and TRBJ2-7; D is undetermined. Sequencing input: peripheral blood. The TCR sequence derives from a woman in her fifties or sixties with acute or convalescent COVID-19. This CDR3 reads CASSLISSYEQYF. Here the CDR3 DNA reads TGTGCCAGCAGTTTAATTAGCTCCTACGAGCAGTACTTC.